Listed here is a single T cell receptor (beta chain). There is no known antigen for this receptor. No base-level quality is on record; no much larger clone is a single base apart. V and J are trimmed by 2 bases and 3 bases, and the gene matches miss 7 bases of the junction. Counted from cysteine to phenylalanine, this CDR3 has 15 amino acids. Only the CDR3 region is kept as DNA, spanning 45 bases read in frame from base 1. From the germline V gene, CDR1 is MNHEY and CDR2 is SVGAGI. The treatment or condition label of this sample denotes: allogeneic hematopoietic cell transplantation with graft depleted of TCRalphabeta T cells and CD19 B cells. TCRalphabeta/CD19-depleted allogeneic hematopoietic cell grafts were given to the transplant recipients, all of whom were children. This record comes from a study of T-cell reconstitution after alpha-beta-depleted transplantation in children (dated by TCRdb to between 2015 and 2016). For context, the study as a whole: Using TCR repertoire profiling, the study followed T-cell immune reconstitution in a quantitative way in children after TCRalphabeta/CD19-depleted allogeneic hematopoietic cell transplantation.

The library was prepared using PCR. Sequenced on an Illumina HiSeq 2500. TCR library preparation used molecular barcoding, with unique molecular identifiers applied to normalize quantification of the TCRbeta repertoire. The public sequencing data were trimmed at Q25 with fastp and processed into clonotypes with MiXCR by TCRdb, which kept only in-frame beta chains. Each CDR3 protein appears once, grouped with its most common genes and DNA. The sample profile shows some 130,000 distinct CDR3 sequences; about 9.9% of them were found once. The ten most abundant clones make up nearly 25% of the sample. General study outcomes and caveats: Hyperexpanded clone frequencies declined over subsequent months; after one year, T-cell counts and TCRbeta diversity were mostly attributed to newly produced T cells. The apparently early recovery of alphabetaT-cell counts about two months after transplant reportedly depended on only several hundred rapidly expanded clones that came from non-depleted graft cells. In some patients, the high TCRbeta diversity seen at day 60 was put down to recipient T cells and intrathymic progenitors that had survived conditioning.

This chain is built from TRBV6-5 and TRBJ2-7; 7 central nucleotides agree with TRBD2. The TCR was taken from a girl under two years old who had a stem cell transplant for combined immunodeficiency, so the T cells may come from the graft donor. Sequences were derived from PBMCs, mostly from graft donor cells, sampled 180 days after TCRalphabeta/CD19-depleted stem cell transplant. The CDR3 protein sequence reads: CASSYVRGYNYEQYF. In nucleotide form, the sequence is TGTGCCAGCAGTTACGTGCGGGGGTATAACTACGAGCAGTACTTC.